The present entry profiles one T cell receptor beta chain with its context. These data are taken from a study of blood T cell repertoires in COVID-19. This CDR3 contains 13 residues. Trimming left V 3 bases short and J 2 bases short, with 7 bases between. CDR1 is LNHDA, CDR2 SQIVND, per germline (reference sequence). TCRdb's copy holds only in-frame clones and misses some; the assay was immunoSEQ multiplex PCR. Of about 100,000 clones in the sample, 91% were seen once. The clonotype comes from a man aged 50 or older with active COVID-19. The rearrangement links TRBV19 to TRBJ2-5; possibly TRBD2 for D (5 bases). Sequenced material: peripheral blood. This chain's CDR3 is CASSIRGQETQYF. CDR3 sequence (DNA): TGTGCCAGTAGTATCCGGGGTCAAGAGACCCAGTACTTC.